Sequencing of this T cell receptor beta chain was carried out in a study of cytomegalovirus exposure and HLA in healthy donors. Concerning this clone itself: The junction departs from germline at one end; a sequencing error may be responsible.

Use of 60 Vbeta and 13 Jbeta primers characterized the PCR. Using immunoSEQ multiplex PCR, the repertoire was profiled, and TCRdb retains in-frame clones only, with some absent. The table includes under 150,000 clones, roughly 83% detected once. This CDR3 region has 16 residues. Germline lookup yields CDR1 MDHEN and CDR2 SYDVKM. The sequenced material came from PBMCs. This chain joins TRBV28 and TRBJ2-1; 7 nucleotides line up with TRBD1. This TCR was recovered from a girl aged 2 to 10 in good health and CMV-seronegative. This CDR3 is CASSHRGDLQVNGQFF. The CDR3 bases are TGTGCCAGCAGTCACAGGGGCGACCTCCAGGTTAATGGGCAGTTCTTC.